What follows is one TCR beta chain and its context. The germline CDR1 and CDR2 sequences are LNHDA and SQIVND (reference sequence). V lost 7 bases and J 3 bases, leaving 9 bases between the germline ends. The CDR3 is 12 amino acids. This entry belongs to a study of T cell responses to AZD1222 COVID-19 vaccine. TCRdb keeps only in-frame clones here, not all; method: immunoSEQ multiplex PCR. The sample carries some 140,000 clones, roughly 89% recorded once. This TCR was recovered from an adult in good health. The sequencing used peripheral blood, collected on day 0 of AZD1222 vaccination. The V gene is TRBV19, the J gene TRBJ1-2; D might be TRBD1 (5 bases). Here the CDR3 DNA reads TGTGCCAGTAACGGGGGATACTATGGCTACACCTTC. It codes for CASNGGYYGYTF.